These T cell receptor beta chains were read from a single sample in a study of shared clonotypes between healthy human individuals. Measured with immunoSEQ multiplex PCR; TCRdb has only the in-frame clones, and not every one. The data hold over 2 million clones, with 95% observed a single time. The sample comprised naive CD4+ T cells sorted from blood. The receptors here all came from a man younger than 35 in good health. CDR3s leave out the opening cysteine and the closing phenylalanine or tryptophan. D genes are given only for firm matches.

TRBJ2-1 . TRBV20-1 SATSGGEQF
TRBJ2-7 TRBD1 TRBV30 AWATGGREQY
TRBJ2-3 TRBD2 TRBV28 ASSLLLTSGGPSTDTQY
TRBJ2-3 TRBD2 TRBV11-2 ASSLKLAGVGDTQY
TRBJ2-7 . TRBV21-1 ASSTPRDLGPPTYEQY
TRBJ2-7 . TRBV6-5 ASSYLRGAEQY
TRBJ1-2 TRBD1 TRBV10-3 AISEGQGVEYGYT
TRBJ1-1 . TRBV2 ASSVRANQNTEAF
TRBJ2-3 . TRBV5-1 ASSLWGTTDTQY
TRBJ1-6 . TRBV5-1 ASSLDSQLTRTASSPLH
TRBJ1-4 TRBD1 TRBV5-1 ASSSRDRGPATNEKLF
TRBJ2-7 TRBD2 TRBV4-1 ASSQGLAGRNSYEQY
TRBJ1-6 . TRBV11-2 ASSLDGRAGVGSPLH
TRBJ1-2 . TRBV30 AWSPPAAYGYT
TRBJ1-1 TRBD1 TRBV5-1 ASRRQGAVGGTEAF
TRBJ1-1 . TRBV11-2 ASSLAGYTEAF
TRBJ2-1 . TRBV5-1 ASSFFPGNEQF
TRBJ1-1 . TRBV9 ASSVRLDSEAF
TRBJ1-1 . TRBV30 AWSGQMNTEAF
TRBJ2-6 . TRBV1 TSSQDCLAGISGANVLT
TRBJ2-5 TRBD1 TRBV5-4 ASSWMSGTGGLETQY
TRBJ2-5 TRBD1 TRBV28 ASTVGGRVETQY
TRBJ1-2 . TRBV2 ASSEGNYGYT
TRBJ2-5 TRBD2 TRBV10-3 AISDSGRARETQY
TRBJ1-1 . TRBV5-1 ASSLGQPNTEAF
TRBJ2-5 TRBD2 TRBV28 ASSPPSGGRRRETQY
TRBJ2-1 TRBD2 TRBV11-2 ASSLDGLDYNEQF
TRBJ2-2 TRBD2 TRBV5-4 ASSFPQTSGTGELF
TRBJ1-4 . TRBV6-6 ASSYGAEKLF
TRBJ1-5 . TRBV30 AWSVGGGNQPQH
TRBJ2-5 TRBD1 TRBV29-1 SVGQGGQETQY
TRBJ2-5 . TRBV29-1 SVRRGQETQY
TRBJ2-3 . TRBV30 AWTRGPSLTDTQY
TRBJ1-6 . TRBV25-1 ASSDEIPARSPLH
TRBJ1-6 . TRBV4-1 ASSLEGTNSPLH
TRBJ1-1 . TRBV5-1 ASSLMPGTAEAF
TRBJ2-7 . TRBV18 ASSQDRTPYEQY
TRBJ2-7 TRBD2 TRBV18 ASSPTSGGYSYEQY
TRBJ1-2 TRBD1 TRBV10-3 AISSGQGYGYT
TRBJ1-2 . TRBV5-6 ASSLKGLYYGYT
TRBJ1-1 TRBD1 TRBV6-6 ASRHPGQGQNTEAF
TRBJ1-1 . TRBV18 ASSLQQLTEAF
TRBJ1-1 . TRBV11-2 ASSPTGDPEAF
TRBJ1-2 . TRBV28 ASSRQQGYT
TRBJ1-4 TRBD1 TRBV6-6 ASSQLTGVNEKLF
TRBJ1-5 . TRBV5-1 ASSLWGDGAQPQH
TRBJ2-1 TRBD2 TRBV7-9 ASSLAYRREGSYNEQF
TRBJ1-6 . TRBV6-4 ASEIQLGSPLH